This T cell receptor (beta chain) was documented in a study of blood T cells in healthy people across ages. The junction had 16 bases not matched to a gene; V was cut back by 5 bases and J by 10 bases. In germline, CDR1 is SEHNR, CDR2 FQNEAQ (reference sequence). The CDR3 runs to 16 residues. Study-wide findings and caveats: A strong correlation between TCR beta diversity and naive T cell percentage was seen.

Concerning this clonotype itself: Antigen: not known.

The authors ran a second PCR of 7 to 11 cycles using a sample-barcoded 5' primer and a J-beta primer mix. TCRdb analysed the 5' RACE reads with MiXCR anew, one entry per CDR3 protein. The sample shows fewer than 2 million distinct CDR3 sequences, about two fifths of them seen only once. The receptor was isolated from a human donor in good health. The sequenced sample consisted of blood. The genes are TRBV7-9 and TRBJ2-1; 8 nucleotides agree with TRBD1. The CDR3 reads CASSPTRGQGAWEQFF. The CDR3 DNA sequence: TGTGCCAGCAGCCCCACAAGAGGTCAGGGGGCGTGGGAGCAGTTCTTC.